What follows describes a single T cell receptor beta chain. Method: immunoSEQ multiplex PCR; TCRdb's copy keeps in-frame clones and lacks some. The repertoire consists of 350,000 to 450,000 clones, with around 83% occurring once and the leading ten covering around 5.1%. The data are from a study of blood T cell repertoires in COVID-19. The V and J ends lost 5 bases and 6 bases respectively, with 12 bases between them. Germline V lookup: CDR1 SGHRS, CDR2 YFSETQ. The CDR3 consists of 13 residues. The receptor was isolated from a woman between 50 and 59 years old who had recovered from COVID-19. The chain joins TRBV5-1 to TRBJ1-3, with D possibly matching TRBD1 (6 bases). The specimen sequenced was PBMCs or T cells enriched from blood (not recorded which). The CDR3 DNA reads TGCGCCAGCAGTTCGGGACATCTAAACACCATATATTTT. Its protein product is CASSSGHLNTIYF.